The entry below describes one T cell receptor (beta chain). The antigen remains undetermined. The repertoire was sequenced with immunoSEQ multiplex PCR; TCRdb's copy has only in-frame clones and lacks some. The data contain more than 95,000 clones, roughly 87% of them singletons. The record originates from a study of T cell responses to AZD1222 COVID-19 vaccine. General study results and limits: Repertoires were obtained solely post-peak T cell response.

V was clipped by 0 bases and J by 7 bases, with 15 bases between them. This CDR3 contains 16 residues. Germline V gene sequence: CDR1 MGHRA, CDR2 YSYEKL. The origin of this receptor is an adult in good health. Sample: peripheral blood, taken on day 0 of AZD1222 vaccination. The gene calls are TRBV4-1 and TRBJ2-2; possible D gene TRBD2, 5 bases. The CDR3 region is CASSQDQRVGGGELFF. As DNA, the CDR3 is TGCGCCAGCAGCCAAGATCAGAGGGTTGGTGGCGGGGAGCTGTTTTTT.